These 27 T cell receptor beta chains were sequenced from one sample in a study of blood T cells in healthy people across ages (dated by TCRdb to between 2014 and 2017). The method behind the library was 5' RACE. For sequencing, an Illumina HiSeq 2500 was employed. A second roughly 7 to 11 cycle PCR used a sample-barcoded 5' primer and a J-beta primer mix. The public sequencing data were trimmed at Q25 with fastp and processed into clonotypes with MiXCR by TCRdb, which kept only in-frame beta chains. Every entry covers one CDR3 protein and lists the most common genes and DNA from its rows. The sample records 700,000 to 850,000 distinct CDR3 sequences, about 48% of which are singletons. The ten largest clones capture about 42% of the sample. Sample: blood. These receptors came from an elderly man in good health.

The rearrangement uses TRBV27 and TRBJ2-7, with 10 bases matching TRBD2. Germline V gene lookup returns CDR1 MNHEY and CDR2 SMNVEV (reference sequence). J was trimmed by 0 bases and V by 6 bases; bases with no gene match: 5. The CDR3 length is 15 residues. CDR3 region: CASSPIAGGSYEQYF. The DNA of the CDR3 is TGTGCCAGCAGCCCGATAGCGGGAGGCTCCTACGAGCAGTACTTC.

The CDR3 sequence is CASSEERNYGYTF. The CDR3 DNA follows: TGTGCCAGCAGTGAAGAGCGAAACTATGGCTACACCTTC. The chain has TRBV2 and TRBJ1-2, with unresolved D. V lost 1 base, J lost 2 bases, and 5 bases lay in between. This CDR3 region has 13 residues. Germline V gene sequence: CDR1 SNHLY, CDR2 FYNNEI.

This rearrangement joins TRBV18 to TRBJ2-1, with D possibly TRBD2 on 6 matching bases. Germline lookup yields CDR1 KGHSH and CDR2 LQKENI. Trimming stripped 3 bases from V and 5 bases from J, with 14 bases between. This CDR3 has 15 amino acids. The CDR3 nucleotides read TGTGCCAGCTCACCCTCTATAGCGGATAACAATGAGCAGTTCTTC. Residues: CASSPSIADNNEQFF.

V gene TRBV7-6 combines with J gene TRBJ2-4; 7 positions agree with TRBD2. V trimming: 0 bases; J trimming: 13 bases; junction bases outside the gene matches: 15. CDR1 and CDR2 (germline): SGHVS, FNYEAQ. The CDR3 extends over 16 amino acids. The CDR3 here is CASSLAVGGTSEEQYF. CDR3 in DNA: TGTGCCAGCAGCTTAGCGGTGGGGGGGACCTCGGAAGAGCAGTACTTC.

The chain combines TRBV20-1 with TRBJ1-2; the D is unclear. The V end was cut by 0 bases, the J end by 6 bases, with 14 bases between. CDR3 length equals 14 residues. Germline V gives CDR1 DFQATT, CDR2 SNEGSKA (reference sequence). The CDR3 loop is CSARDHRGLHGYTF. The CDR3 bases are TGCAGTGCTAGAGATCATCGGGGTCTCCATGGCTACACCTTC.

This chain uses TRBV27 with TRBJ1-6; D uncertain. The germline V gene encodes CDR1 MNHEY and CDR2 SMNVEV (reference sequence). Trimming took 2 bases from V and 9 from J, leaving 14 bases between them. This CDR3 is 15 amino acids long. In nucleotides, the CDR3 is TGTGCCAGCAGTTTACTCGGCCTATTGGGTTCACCCCTCCACTTT. Translation: CASSLLGLLGSPLHF.

This rearrangement joins TRBV29-1 to TRBJ2-1; 11 bases agree with TRBD2. This CDR3 comprises 16 residues. Germline trimming cut 1 base from V and 2 bases from J; bases unmatched to any gene: 4. From germline, CDR1 is SQVTM and CDR2 ANQGSEA. This CDR3 reads CSVEGGTSGTYNEQFF. CDR3 DNA sequence: TGCAGCGTTGAAGGGGGGACTAGCGGAACCTACAATGAGCAGTTCTTC.

The chain uses TRBV25-1 and TRBJ2-1, with 7 bases identical to TRBD1. Germline CDR1 is MGHDK and CDR2 is SYGVNS. The CDR3 is made up of 15 amino acids. The V segment lost 5 bases and the J segment 8 bases; nucleotides outside the gene matches: 12. CDR3 sequence (DNA): TGTGCCAGCAGTCCTCGGGACAGACTCAGCGATGAGCAGTTCTTC. Translated, it gives CASSPRDRLSDEQFF.

This clonotype was seen only a few times. This rearrangement joins TRBV5-1 to TRBJ2-7; 9 nucleotides line up with TRBD1. CDR3 length: 14 amino acids. CDR1 and CDR2 from the germline V gene are SGHRS and YFSETQ. Trimming took 4 bases from V and 3 from J; bases not matched to a gene: 5. The CDR3 nucleotides are TGCGCCAGCAGCCGCCCGGGACAGGGCTACGAGCAGTACTTC. Translation: CASSRPGQGYEQYF.

The chain uses TRBV7-9 and TRBJ1-4; D gene uncertain. CDR3 length: 14 residues. V lost 4 bases, J lost 5 bases, and 11 bases lay in between. Germline V lookup: CDR1 SEHNR, CDR2 FQNEAQ (reference sequence). The CDR3 DNA sequence: TGTGCCAGCAGCTCGCGGAGAGAGAATGAAAAACTGTTTTTT. Protein: CASSSRRENEKLFF.

The V and J genes are TRBV10-3 and TRBJ2-1; D could derive from TRBD1 or TRBD2 (5 bases each). The germline gives CDR1 ENHRY, CDR2 SYGVKD. V was trimmed by 6 bases and J by 0 bases, leaving 12 bases between them. The CDR3 covers 15 residues. CDR3 in amino acids: CAIRPGTGSYNEQFF. As DNA, the CDR3 is TGTGCCATCAGACCCGGGACCGGCTCCTACAATGAGCAGTTCTTC.

The rearrangement joins TRBV29-1 to TRBJ2-1; 8 bases fit TRBD1. Germline V gene sequence: CDR1 SQVTM, CDR2 ANQGSEA. The CDR3 extends over 14 amino acids. Losses at the gene ends were 0 bases for V and 6 bases for J; bases not matched to a gene: 4. In DNA form, the CDR3 reads TGCAGCGTTGAAGACAGGGGGCGGGCCAATGAGCAGTTCTTC. Translated, it gives CSVEDRGRANEQFF.

This clonotype was recorded only once. The rearrangement links TRBV20-1 to TRBJ2-7; no clear D. Germline V gene sequence: CDR1 DFQATT, CDR2 SNEGSKA (reference sequence). V was clipped by 0 bases and J by 3 bases, with 15 bases between them. The CDR3 sequence is 15 residues long. CDR3 region: CSARDSGFRIYEQYF. The CDR3 DNA reads TGCAGTGCTAGAGATTCGGGCTTTCGGATCTACGAGCAGTACTTC.

The chain joins TRBV27 to TRBJ1-6; TRBD1 matches at 7 bases. V dropped 5 bases and J dropped 2; count of bases not matched to a gene: 9. Germline assignment: CDR1 MNHEY and CDR2 SMNVEV (reference sequence). This CDR3 has 17 amino acids. The CDR3 region is CASSPRTGTAYNSPLHF. The CDR3, as DNA: TGTGCCAGCAGTCCCAGGACAGGAACTGCCTATAATTCACCCCTCCACTTT.

The rearrangement links TRBV14 to TRBJ2-4, with D tentatively TRBD1 (6 bases). The CDR3 contains 15 residues. Per germline, CDR1 SGHDN and CDR2 FVKESK. V lost 4 bases and J lost 3, with 13 bases in between. CDR3 bases: TGTGCCAGCAGCCCTTCGGACAGAGACAAAAACATTCAGTACTTC. Translated, it gives CASSPSDRDKNIQYF.

This clonotype was seen a single time. The CDR3 region has the DNA TGTGCCAGCAGCCAGAGAGGTCTCGGTACTAACTATGGCTACACCTTC. Its protein is CASSQRGLGTNYGYTF. This sequence joins TRBV4-2 and TRBJ1-2; D ambiguous. The CDR3 is 16 residues long. Germline values: CDR1 LGHNA, CDR2 YNFKEQ. V dropped 3 bases and J dropped 0 bases, with 14 bases sitting between them.

This clonotype appeared a few times. The V and J genes are TRBV11-2 and TRBJ2-7, with TRBD2 identical over 11 bases. With 11 bases clipped from V and 0 bases from J, the junction kept 9 bases outside the gene matches. Germline V gene sequence: CDR1 SGHAT, CDR2 FQNNGV. CDR3 length: 15 amino acids. CDR3 nucleotides: TGTGCCGCCGGAGCTAGCGGGAGGCACTCCTACGAGCAGTACTTC. It codes for CAAGASGRHSYEQYF.

Only one count was recorded for this clonotype. V is TRBV10-3 and J is TRBJ2-4; weak D call: TRBD1 (6 bases). The J call is doubtful: the DNA matches TRBJ2-7 better. Germline CDR1 ENHRY, CDR2 SYGVKD. This CDR3 is 12 amino acids long. CDR3 sequence reads: CAISGQRYEQYF. The CDR3 nucleotides read TGTGCCATCAGCGGACAGAGATACGAGCAGTACTTC.

This clonotype turned up a few times. The chain combines TRBV5-4 with TRBJ2-5; D is unresolved. The V gene's germline CDR1 is SGHNT and CDR2 YYREEE (reference sequence). Deletions cut 1 base from V and 1 base from J, with 8 bases between. The CDR3 has 14 amino acids. In DNA form, the CDR3 reads TGTGCCAGCAGCTTGACGGGCCGCCAAGAGACCCAGTACTTC. Translated, it gives CASSLTGRQETQYF. The whole variable domain, filled in from reference TRBV5-4 and TRBJ2-5, reads ETGVTQSPTHLIKTRGQQVTLRCSSQSGHNTVSWYQQALGQGPQFIFQYYREEENGRGNFPPRFSGLQFPNYSSELNVNALELDDSALYLCASSLTGRQETQYFGPGTRLLVL.

CDR3 sequence reads: CASSLGPVEGNQPQHF. In DNA form, the CDR3 reads TGTGCCAGCAGTTTAGGGCCTGTGGAAGGGAATCAGCCCCAGCATTTT. The chain is built from TRBV12-3 or TRBV12-4 and TRBJ1-5; D gene uncertain. This CDR3 is 16 amino acids long. Trimming cost V 1 base and J 4 bases, with 14 bases left between them.

This chain uses TRBV10-3 with TRBJ2-7; D perhaps matches TRBD2 (7 bases). Trimming took 2 bases from V and 3 from J, leaving 14 bases between them. Germline CDR1 is ENHRY and CDR2 is SYGVKD. The CDR3 runs to 15 residues. The CDR3 reads CAISEQGRGFYEQYF. For the CDR3, the DNA is TGTGCCATCAGTGAGCAAGGGAGGGGGTTCTACGAGCAGTACTTC.

The chain combines TRBV5-1 with TRBJ2-3, with 9 bases identical to TRBD2. V was pared by 2 bases and J by 4 bases, with 8 bases of the junction left unmatched. In germline, CDR1 is SGHRS, CDR2 YFSETQ. The CDR3 is made up of 16 amino acids. In DNA form, the CDR3 reads TGCGCCAGCAGCTTAACCGGGACTAGCAGGGCAGATACGCAGTATTTT. The encoded protein is CASSLTGTSRADTQYF.

This chain joins TRBV10-3 and TRBJ1-6; TRBD1 matches at 7 bases. J lost 9 bases, V lost 10 bases, and 9 bases had no gene match. Germline V gene data show CDR1 as ENHRY and CDR2 as SYGVKD. The CDR3 length is 13 residues. CDR3 region: CASTETGSSPLHF. CDR3 bases: TGTGCCAGCACGGAGACAGGGAGTTCACCCCTCCACTTT.

This clonotype came up a few times. The chain couples TRBV20-1 to TRBJ2-5; D is unresolved. The ends were cut back, 6 bases at V and 0 bases at J, with 11 bases in the middle. The CDR3 runs to 13 residues. Germline loops: CDR1 DFQATT, CDR2 SNEGSKA (reference sequence). The CDR3 region is CSAPGENQETQYF. For the CDR3, the DNA is TGCAGTGCCCCGGGCGAGAACCAAGAGACCCAGTACTTC.

This chain uses TRBV10-3 with TRBJ2-3; 8 nucleotides agree with TRBD1. Germline V gene lookup returns CDR1 ENHRY and CDR2 SYGVKD. This CDR3 has 15 amino acids. After removal of 1 base from V and 4 bases from J, the junction contained 4 bases not matched to a gene. CDR3: CAISEWSGGADTQYF. CDR3 bases: TGTGCCATCAGTGAGTGGTCAGGGGGCGCAGATACGCAGTATTTT.

The genes are TRBV6-6 and TRBJ1-5; TRBD1 is a possible D gene (6 bases). Germline V CDR1 and CDR2: MNHNY, SVGAGI (reference sequence). The V and J ends lost 2 bases and 5 bases respectively, with 16 bases between them. The CDR3 is 16 amino acids. CDR3 nucleotide sequence: TGTGCCAGCAGTTACCCCCGGGCGGGGGCGCATCAGCCCCAGCATTTT. It codes for CASSYPRAGAHQPQHF.

V gene TRBV29-1 combines with J gene TRBJ2-7, with 8 bases fitting TRBD1. V gave up 1 base and J gave up 4 bases; unmatched junction bases: 15. Germline V gives CDR1 SQVTM, CDR2 ANQGSEA. The CDR3 runs to 17 residues. CDR3 protein: CSVEGPDLNQGAYEQYF. CDR3 nucleotides: TGCAGCGTTGAAGGACCGGACCTCAATCAGGGGGCTTACGAGCAGTACTTC.